This T cell receptor beta chain originates from a study of T cells in localized non-small cell lung cancer. General study points: Uninvolved adjacent lung had more T cell clonality than any other tissue, topping tumor. Heterogeneity stays possible, as sequencing covered only one tumor region.

With 7 bases removed from V and 2 bases from J, the gap between germline ends came to 14 bases. The CDR3 contains 13 residues. Germline CDR1 is SQVTM and CDR2 is ANQGSEA. A word on this clone: Its cognate antigen is unknown.

Sequencing used immunoSEQ multiplex PCR; TCRdb keeps in-frame clones, though not all of them. The sample has roughly 2,300 clones, about 20% seen once; the top ten hold around a fifth. The specimen comprised lung tumor tissue, sampled before any cancer treatment. The chain employs TRBV29-1 and TRBJ1-2, with a possible D match to TRBD1 (5 bases). The origin of this receptor is a man aged 40 to 75 with stage II lung adenocarcinoma. The CDR3 loop reads CSALSGGNYGYTF. The CDR3 DNA sequence: TGCAGCGCCCTATCGGGGGGAAACTATGGCTACACCTTC.